The present TCR beta chain was sequenced within a study of blood T cells in healthy people across ages. General observations from the study: Total diversity from one million sequenced T cells was likely underestimated.

This clonotype came up a few times. What it binds is unknown. The length of the CDR3 is 15 residues. J was trimmed by 8 bases and V by 2 bases; bases with no gene match: 4. Germline assignment: CDR1 LGHNA and CDR2 YNFKEQ. Alongside a J-beta primer mix, a sample-barcoded 5' primer served in a second PCR lasting roughly 7 to 11 cycles. Tagging of each cDNA molecule was performed by a template-switch adaptor with 12 random nucleotides. TCRdb reprocessed the 5' RACE reads via MiXCR and lists one record per CDR3 protein. The sample holds more than 650,000 distinct CDR3 sequences, roughly 25% seen once. This same sample was also part of a study on T cells of mothers and their children. That paper adds: Over 8.5 million reads per mother and some 3 million per child were obtained.

Sequencing was carried out using blood. The chain joins TRBV4-2 to TRBJ2-1, with TRBD2 matching over 12 bases. The origin of this receptor is a boy younger than 18 in good health. The CDR3 sequence is CASSQLAGGRDEQFF. The CDR3 DNA sequence: TGTGCCAGCAGCCAACTAGCGGGGGGGCGTGATGAGCAGTTCTTC.